This T cell receptor (beta chain) was sequenced in a study of blood T cell repertoires in COVID-19. Looking at the study overall: COVID-19 samples from acute and convalescent phases originated in the United States, Italy and Spain. In each case, the material was cDNA or gDNA derived from T cells, B-cell-depleted T cells, or PBMCs.

The V and J ends lost 1 base and 6 bases respectively, with 10 bases between them. The CDR3 sequence is 14 residues long. Per the germline V gene, CDR1 is SGHDN and CDR2 is FVKESK. In the original processing: Amplification of reference gene primers was used by the study to estimate nucleated cell counts. Repertoires were generated with immunoSEQ multiplex PCR, while TCRdb's copy carries only in-frame clones and drops some. From that table come the V and J calls and clone size; the DNA was used to work out D and trimming. Of about 330,000 clones in the sample, about four fifths are singletons; the top ten hold roughly 1.1%.

This receptor was identified in a woman between 45 and 65 years old with acute or convalescent COVID-19. The chain uses TRBV14 and TRBJ2-1, with D possibly matching TRBD1 (5 bases). Specimen: peripheral blood. In DNA form, the CDR3 reads TGTGCCAGCAGCCAAGTAGGGGCCCGCAATGAGCAGTTCTTC. Encoded protein: CASSQVGARNEQFF.